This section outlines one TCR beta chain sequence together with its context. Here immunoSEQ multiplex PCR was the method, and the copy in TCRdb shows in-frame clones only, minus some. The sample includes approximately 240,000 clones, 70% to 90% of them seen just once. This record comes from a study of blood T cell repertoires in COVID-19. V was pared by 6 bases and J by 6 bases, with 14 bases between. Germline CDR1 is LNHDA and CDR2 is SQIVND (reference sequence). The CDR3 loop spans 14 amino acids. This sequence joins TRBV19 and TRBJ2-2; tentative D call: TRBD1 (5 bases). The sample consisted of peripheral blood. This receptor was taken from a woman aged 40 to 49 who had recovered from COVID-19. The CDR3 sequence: CASRNTGTAGELFF. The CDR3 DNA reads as TGTGCCAGTAGGAACACAGGTACCGCCGGGGAGCTGTTTTTT.